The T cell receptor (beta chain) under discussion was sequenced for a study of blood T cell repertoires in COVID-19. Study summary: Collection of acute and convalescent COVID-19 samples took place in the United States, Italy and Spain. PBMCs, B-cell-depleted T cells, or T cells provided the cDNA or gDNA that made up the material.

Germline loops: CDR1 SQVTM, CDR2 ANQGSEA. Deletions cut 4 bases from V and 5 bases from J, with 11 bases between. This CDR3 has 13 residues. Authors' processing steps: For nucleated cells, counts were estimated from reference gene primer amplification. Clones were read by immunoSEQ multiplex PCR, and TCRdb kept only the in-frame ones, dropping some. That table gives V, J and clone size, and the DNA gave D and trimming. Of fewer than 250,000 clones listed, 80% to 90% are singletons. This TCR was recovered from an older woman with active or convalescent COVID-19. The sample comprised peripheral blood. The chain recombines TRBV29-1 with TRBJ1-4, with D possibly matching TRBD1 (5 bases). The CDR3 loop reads CSVGGGTNEKLFF. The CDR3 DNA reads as TGCAGCGTTGGGGGGGGAACAAATGAAAAACTGTTTTTT.